The TCR beta chain under discussion was sequenced for a study of T-cell memory formation after mild COVID-19. Trimming shortened V by 4 bases and J by 3 bases, and 9 bases separated the two germline ends. CDR3 length: 13 residues. Germline V gene sequence: CDR1 SGHRS, CDR2 YFSETQ. Of note for this clonotype: Its antigen is not known.

Each CDR3 protein gets one entry after TCRdb re-called the 5' RACE reads with MiXCR. The sample has some 310,000 distinct CDR3 sequences; under 25% are singletons. General study findings and limits: Of the contracting clones, CD4+ ones lay mainly in CM and EM, and CD8+ ones in EMRA. CD4/CD8 balance characterized clones contracting day 15 to 85, and CD4+ skew characterized later expanders. For second-wave clones that peaked at day 37, SARS-CoV-2 specificity went unverified.

The V call is TRBV5-1, the J call TRBJ2-3; D unclear. The sample was PBMCs or a T cell subset sorted from them (not recorded which). The TCR comes from a man aged 18 to 29 who had mild COVID-19 (a few samples of this study predate the infection). Cell type and time point are not known. CDR3 sequence reads: CASSEDRTDTQYF. The DNA of the CDR3 is TGCGCCAGCAGCGAAGACCGTACAGATACGCAGTATTTT.